These 14 T cell receptor beta chains were all obtained from the same sample, sequenced in a study of identifying expanded T cells in peripheral blood (dated by TCRdb to about 2019). Libraries were made using the immunoSEQ multiplex PCR assay. Not all clones reach the TCRdb copy of this immuneACCESS table, which keeps in-frame sequences only. Checked studies attribute under half of the gap to unresolved V genes and leave the rest unexplained. The sample table shows 60,000 to 80,000 clones, and 90% are seen once. The leading ten clones occupy more than 2.5% of the sample. Sequences were obtained from blood. Source of these receptors: a person aged 18-70 years in good health.

CDR3 DNA: TGTGCCAGCAACCCTCAAGCGGGACAGGGCTATGGCTACACCTTC. Residues: CASNPQAGQGYGYTF. The chain combines TRBV7-2 with TRBJ1-2; 9 bases agree with TRBD1. In germline, CDR1 is SGHTA, CDR2 FQGNSA. V dropped 7 bases and J dropped 4; count of bases not matched to a gene: 10. This CDR3 has 15 residues.

V usage is TRBV7-2 and J usage is TRBJ2-3; 9 nucleotides agree with TRBD2. Germline CDR1 reads SGHTA; CDR2 reads FQGNSA. The CDR3 is 16 amino acids. V shed 5 bases, J shed 2 bases, and the junction held 8 bases outside the gene matches. CDR3 in amino acids: CASSREAGGLTDTQYF. DNA of the CDR3: TGTGCCAGCAGCAGAGAAGCGGGGGGCCTCACAGATACGCAGTATTTT.

The genes are TRBV7-9 and TRBJ2-7; D is possibly TRBD1 (6 bases). Looked up from germline, CDR1 is SEHNR and CDR2 is FQNEAQ (reference sequence). This CDR3 is 15 amino acids long. V was cut by 1 base and J by 2 bases, with 12 bases left in between. The chain's CDR3 is CASSLGRGGPYEQYF. The CDR3 DNA reads TGTGCCAGCAGCTTAGGCAGGGGTGGCCCCTACGAGCAGTACTTC.

V gene TRBV7-3 combines with J gene TRBJ2-3; D tentatively fits TRBD1 or TRBD2 (5 bases each). Trimming removed 5 bases from V and 0 bases from J, with 9 bases in between. The CDR3 has 14 amino acids. From germline, CDR1 is SGHTA and CDR2 FQGTGA. The CDR3 DNA reads as TGTGCCAGCAGCCCGGGACCGAGCACAGATACGCAGTATTTT. Protein: CASSPGPSTDTQYF.

J is TRBJ2-2 and V is TRBV7-9; maybe TRBD2 (6 bases). Germline V CDR1 and CDR2: SEHNR, FQNEAQ (reference sequence). V was trimmed by 5 bases and J by 3 bases, leaving 19 bases between them. CDR3 length: 17 amino acids. In nucleotides, the CDR3 is TGTGCCAGCAGCCCCTTGGGGGACTCGCGGGACACCGGGGAGCTGTTTTTT. Encoded protein: CASSPLGDSRDTGELFF.

The chain has TRBV9 and TRBJ2-5, with D possibly being TRBD2 (5 bases). The germline V gene encodes CDR1 SGDLS and CDR2 YYNGEE. V lost 4 bases and J 1 base, leaving 8 bases between the germline ends. This CDR3 is built from 13 residues. The chain's CDR3 is CASSPRGQETQYF. CDR3 coding DNA: TGTGCCAGCAGCCCCCGGGGCCAAGAGACCCAGTACTTC.

The rearrangement links TRBV10-3 to TRBJ2-1; 9 nucleotides agree with TRBD1. V was pared by 7 bases and J by 4 bases, with 5 bases of the junction left unmatched. Germline V lookup: CDR1 ENHRY, CDR2 SYGVKD. CDR3 length equals 14 residues. CDR3: CAITRGQGYNEQFF. CDR3 nucleotide sequence: TGTGCCATCACCCGGGGACAGGGTTACAATGAGCAGTTCTTC.

This clone has only a few counts. V is TRBV28 and J is TRBJ2-1; TRBD2 aligns across 10 bases. Germline V lookup: CDR1 MDHEN, CDR2 SYDVKM. The V and J ends lost 5 bases and 4 bases, in that order; junction bases with no gene match: 2. CDR3 size: 14 residues. The CDR3 nucleotides are TGTGCCAGCAGTGGGACTAGCGAATACAATGAGCAGTTCTTC. It codes for CASSGTSEYNEQFF.

In this sample, this clone turned up once. CDR3 in amino acids: CASSHGSNQPQHF. In DNA form, the CDR3 reads TGTGCCAGCAGCCACGGTAGCAATCAGCCCCAGCATTTT. The J gene is TRBJ1-5, the V gene TRBV7-8; D is ambiguous. Germline V CDR1 and CDR2: SGHVS, FQNEAQ. This CDR3 spans 13 amino acids. The V gene lost 5 bases and the J gene lost 0 bases, with 5 bases spanning the gap.

The chain combines TRBV28 with TRBJ2-1; D may be TRBD2 (6 bases). The CDR3 loop spans 15 amino acids. The V gene lost 8 bases and the J gene lost 2 bases, with 16 bases spanning the gap. Per germline, CDR1 MDHEN and CDR2 SYDVKM. The CDR3 DNA is TGTGCCAGCGCGGGTTGGGGGGACCCCTACAATGAGCAGTTCTTC. Translated: CASAGWGDPYNEQFF.

The V gene is TRBV4-1, the J gene TRBJ1-2, with D perhaps TRBD1 (5 bases). Germline V gene data show CDR1 as MGHRA and CDR2 as YSYEKL. V lost 2 bases, J lost 2 bases, and 18 bases lay in between. The CDR3 totals 17 residues. The CDR3 DNA reads TGCGCCAGCAGCCAACGGTTCCAGGGTGGGACCAACTATGGCTACACCTTC. This encodes CASSQRFQGGTNYGYTF.

This clone was observed a single time. J is TRBJ1-6 and V is TRBV6-6; 7 nucleotides match TRBD1. In germline, CDR1 is MNHNY, CDR2 SVGAGI (reference sequence). With V trimmed by 5 bases and J by 10 bases, 11 bases remained unmatched. CDR3 length equals 15 residues. The CDR3 DNA is TGTGCCAGCAGTAACCGACAGGGAGGATCCTCACCCCTCCACTTT. This encodes CASSNRQGGSSPLHF.

This chain joins TRBV7-2 and TRBJ1-5, with D tentatively TRBD1 (5 bases). V lost 5 bases to trimming and J lost 4 bases, with 9 bases between them. The germline V gene encodes CDR1 SGHTA and CDR2 FQGNSA. CDR3 length equals 13 residues. The CDR3 DNA sequence: TGTGCCAGCAGCACCGACAGAAATCAGCCCCAGCATTTT. Residues: CASSTDRNQPQHF.

The rearrangement uses TRBV9 and TRBJ2-2, with unresolved D. The V and J ends lost 0 bases and 5 bases respectively, with 11 bases between them. The length of the CDR3 is 15 residues. Looked up from germline, CDR1 is SGDLS and CDR2 is YYNGEE. For the CDR3, the DNA is TGTGCCAGCAGCGTAGTGGCGGAACTTACCGGGGAGCTGTTTTTT. Its translation: CASSVVAELTGELFF. The full variable domain, rest sourced from reference TRBV9 and TRBJ2-2, is DSGVTQTPKHLITATGQRVTLRCSPRSGDLSVYWYQQSLDQGLQFLIQYYNGEERAKGNILERFSAQQFPDLHSELNLSSLELGDSALYFCASSVVAELTGELFFGEGSRLTVL.